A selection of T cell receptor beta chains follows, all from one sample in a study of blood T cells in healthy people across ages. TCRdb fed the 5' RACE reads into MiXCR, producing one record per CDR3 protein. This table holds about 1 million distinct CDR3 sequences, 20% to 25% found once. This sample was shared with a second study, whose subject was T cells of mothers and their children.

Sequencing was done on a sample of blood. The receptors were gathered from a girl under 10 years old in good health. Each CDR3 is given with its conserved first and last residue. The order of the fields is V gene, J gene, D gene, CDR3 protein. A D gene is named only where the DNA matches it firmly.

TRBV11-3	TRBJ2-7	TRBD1	CVSSLGGFWSYEQYF
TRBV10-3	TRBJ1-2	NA	CAISDPQGVYTF
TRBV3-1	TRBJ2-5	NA	CASSQGGYNELFF
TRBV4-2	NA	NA	CASSVDFSDSSYEQYF
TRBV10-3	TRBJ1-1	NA	CAIREGGTEAFF
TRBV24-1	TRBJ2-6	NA	CATSPRTVSGANVLTF
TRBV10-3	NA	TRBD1	CAISARDRLTEQFF
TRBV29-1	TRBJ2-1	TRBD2	CSVLPGLEYNEQFF
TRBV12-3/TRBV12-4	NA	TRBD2	CASSELAARYEQYF
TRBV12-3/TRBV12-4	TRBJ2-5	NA	CASSFQPRGETQYF
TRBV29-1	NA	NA	CSVEENVHEQFF
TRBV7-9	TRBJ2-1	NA	CAIPPREPYNEQFF
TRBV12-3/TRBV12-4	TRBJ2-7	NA	CASSYLGHYEQYF
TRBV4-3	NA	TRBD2	CASSQGRGGNEQFF
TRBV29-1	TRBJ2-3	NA	CSVGTVDTDTQYF